This T cell receptor beta chain was observed in a study of human T cells and chemical hapten exposure. Across the whole study: Small pooled library volume differences chiefly drove per-sample TCR yield variation.

This clonotype has a count of ten or more. From the RACE reads, TCRdb called clonotypes with MiXCR, one entry per CDR3 protein. Seen here are 65,000 or so distinct CDR3 sequences, roughly 6.1% observed once, and the top ten hold around 3.6%. This sample's time point: healthy volunteer bleed at 6 weeks. RNA extraction used unfractionated whole blood as the source of total RNA. Germline CDR1 is SGHRS and CDR2 is YFSETQ. CDR3 length: 16 residues. V lost 3 bases to trimming and J lost 4 bases; unmatched junction nucleotides: 4. The chain has TRBV5-1 and TRBJ2-3, with 14 bases matching TRBD2. Sequencing input: whole blood. The receptor was isolated from a female donor in good health. Some clones in this sample may be carry-over from other donors' samples. CDR3 sequence (DNA): TGCGCCAGCAGCTACCCGGGACTAGCGGGAGCAGATACGCAGTATTTT. Amino acids: CASSYPGLAGADTQYF.